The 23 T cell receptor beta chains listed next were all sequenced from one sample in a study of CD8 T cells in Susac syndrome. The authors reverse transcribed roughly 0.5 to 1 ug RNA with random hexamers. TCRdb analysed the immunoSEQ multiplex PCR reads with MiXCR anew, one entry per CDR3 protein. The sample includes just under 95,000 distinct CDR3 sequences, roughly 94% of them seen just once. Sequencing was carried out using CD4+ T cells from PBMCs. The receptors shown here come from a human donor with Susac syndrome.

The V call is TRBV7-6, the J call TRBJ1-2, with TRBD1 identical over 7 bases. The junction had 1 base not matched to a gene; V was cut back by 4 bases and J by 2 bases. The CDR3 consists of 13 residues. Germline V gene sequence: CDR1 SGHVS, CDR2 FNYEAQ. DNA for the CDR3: TGTGCCAGCAGCTCGGGACAGAACTATGGCTACACCTTC. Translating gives CASSSGQNYGYTF.

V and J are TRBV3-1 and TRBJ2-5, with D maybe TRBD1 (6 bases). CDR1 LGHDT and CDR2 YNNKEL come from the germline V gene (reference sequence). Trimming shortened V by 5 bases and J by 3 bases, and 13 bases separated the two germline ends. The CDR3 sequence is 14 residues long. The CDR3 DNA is TGTGCCAGCAGCTTAGGGACAACCGAAGAGACCCAGTACTTC. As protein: CASSLGTTEETQYF.

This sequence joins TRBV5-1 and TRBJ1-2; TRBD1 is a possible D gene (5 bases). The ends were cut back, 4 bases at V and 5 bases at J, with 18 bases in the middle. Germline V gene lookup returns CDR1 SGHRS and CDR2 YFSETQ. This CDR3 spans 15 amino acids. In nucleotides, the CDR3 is TGCGCCAGCAGCCCGGATGGAAGGGACGGGTATGGCTACACCTTC. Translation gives CASSPDGRDGYGYTF.

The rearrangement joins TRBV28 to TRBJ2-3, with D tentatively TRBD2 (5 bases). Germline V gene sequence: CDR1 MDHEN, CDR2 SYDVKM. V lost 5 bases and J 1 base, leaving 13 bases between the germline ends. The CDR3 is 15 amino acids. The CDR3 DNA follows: TGTGCCAGCAGTGCCCCCGGTAGCGGCACAGATACGCAGTATTTT. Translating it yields CASSAPGSGTDTQYF. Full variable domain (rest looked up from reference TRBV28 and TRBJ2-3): DVKVTQSSRYLVKRTGEKVFLECVQDMDHENMFWYRQDPGLGLRLIYFSYDVKMKEKGDIPEGYSVSREKKERFSLILESASTNQTSMYLCASSAPGSGTDTQYFGPGTRLTVL.

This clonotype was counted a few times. The CDR3 here is CASSGTGAYEQYF. The CDR3 DNA reads TGTGCCAGCTCCGGGACAGGAGCCTACGAGCAGTACTTC. The chain recombines TRBV25-1 with TRBJ2-7; 8 positions agree with TRBD1. Germline V gene sequence: CDR1 MGHDK, CDR2 SYGVNS. There are 13 residues in the CDR3. The V and J ends lost 8 bases and 2 bases, in that order; junction bases with no gene match: 5.

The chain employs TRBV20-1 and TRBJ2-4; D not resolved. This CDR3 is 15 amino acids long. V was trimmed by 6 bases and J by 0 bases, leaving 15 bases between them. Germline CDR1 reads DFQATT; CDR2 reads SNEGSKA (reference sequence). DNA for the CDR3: TGCAGTGCGCCCCGTCTTGGGCTAGCCAAAAACATTCAGTACTTC. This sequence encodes CSAPRLGLAKNIQYF.

For the CDR3, the DNA is TGCAGTGCTGCGTCAGGGAGCGGGGGAGTGAATGAGCAGTTCTTC. Its protein product is CSAASGSGGVNEQFF. V usage is TRBV20-1 and J usage is TRBJ2-1; the match to TRBD2 covers 8 bases. The V gene end was trimmed by 5 bases and the J gene end by 7 bases; junction bases not matched to a gene: 13. The length of the CDR3 is 15 residues. The germline V gene encodes CDR1 DFQATT and CDR2 SNEGSKA (reference sequence).

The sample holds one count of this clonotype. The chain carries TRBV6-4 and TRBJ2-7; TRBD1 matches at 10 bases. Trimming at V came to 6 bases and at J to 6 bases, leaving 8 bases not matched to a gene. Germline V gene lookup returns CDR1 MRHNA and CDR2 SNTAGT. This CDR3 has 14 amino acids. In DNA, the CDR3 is TGTGCCAGCAGAGATCCGGGACAGGGGTGCGAGCAGTACTTC. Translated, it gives CASRDPGQGCEQYF.

The CDR3, as DNA: TGTGCCAGTAGTATGGGACGGATACTTGAAGCTTTCTTT. Translating it yields CASSMGRILEAFF. The V call is TRBV19, the J call TRBJ1-1; D is possibly TRBD1 (5 bases). There are 13 residues in the CDR3. The V gene's germline CDR1 is LNHDA and CDR2 SQIVND (reference sequence). V gave up 3 bases and J gave up 7 bases, with 12 bases separating them.

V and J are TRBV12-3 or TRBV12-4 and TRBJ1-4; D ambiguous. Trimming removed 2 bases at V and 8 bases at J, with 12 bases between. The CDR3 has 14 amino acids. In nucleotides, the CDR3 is TGTGCCAGCAGTTTAAGTGGTCTGAGCGAAAAACTGTTTTTT. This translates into CASSLSGLSEKLFF.

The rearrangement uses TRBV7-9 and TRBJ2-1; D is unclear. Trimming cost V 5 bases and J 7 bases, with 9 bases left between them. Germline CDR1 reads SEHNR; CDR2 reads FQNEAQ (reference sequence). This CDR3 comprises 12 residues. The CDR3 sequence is CASSPDWNEQFF. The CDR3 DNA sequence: TGTGCCAGCAGCCCCGATTGGAATGAGCAGTTCTTC.

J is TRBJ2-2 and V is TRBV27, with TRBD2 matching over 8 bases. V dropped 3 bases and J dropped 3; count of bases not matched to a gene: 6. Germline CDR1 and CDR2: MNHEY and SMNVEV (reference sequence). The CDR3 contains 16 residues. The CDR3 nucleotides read TGTGCCAGCAGTTTTGGCGGGGGGCATCACACCGGGGAGCTGTTTTTT. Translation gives CASSFGGGHHTGELFF.

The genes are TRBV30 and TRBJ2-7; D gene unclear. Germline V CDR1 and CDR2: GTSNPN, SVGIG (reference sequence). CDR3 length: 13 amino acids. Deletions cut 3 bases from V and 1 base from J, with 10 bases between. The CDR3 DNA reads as TGTGCCTGGAGAGCTGAGATATCCTACGAGCAGTACTTC. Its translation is CAWRAEISYEQYF. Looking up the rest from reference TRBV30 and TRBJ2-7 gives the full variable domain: SQTIHQWPATLVQPVGSPLSLECTVEGTSNPNLYWYRQAAGRGLQLLFYSVGIGQISSEVPQNLSASRPQDRQFILSSKKLLLSDSGFYLCAWRAEISYEQYFGPGTRLTVT.

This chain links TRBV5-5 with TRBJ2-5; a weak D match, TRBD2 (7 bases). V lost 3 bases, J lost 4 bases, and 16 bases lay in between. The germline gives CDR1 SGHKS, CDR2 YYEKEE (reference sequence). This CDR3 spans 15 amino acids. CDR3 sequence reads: CASSYNAGAGETQYF. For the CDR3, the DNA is TGTGCCAGCAGCTATAACGCGGGGGCCGGAGAGACCCAGTACTTC. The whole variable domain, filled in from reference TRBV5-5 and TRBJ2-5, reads DAGVTQSPTHLIKTRGQQVTLRCSPISGHKSVSWYQQVLGQGPQFIFQYYEKEERGRGNFPDRFSARQFPNYSSELNVNALLLGDSALYLCASSYNAGAGETQYFGPGTRLLVL.

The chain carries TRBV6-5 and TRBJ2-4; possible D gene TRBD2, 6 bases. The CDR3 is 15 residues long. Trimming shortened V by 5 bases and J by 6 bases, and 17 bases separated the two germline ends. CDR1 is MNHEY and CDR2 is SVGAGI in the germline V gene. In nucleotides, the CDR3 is TGTGCCAGCAGTCCCTTTCCTTTGGAGGGAAACATTCAGTACTTC. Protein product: CASSPFPLEGNIQYF.

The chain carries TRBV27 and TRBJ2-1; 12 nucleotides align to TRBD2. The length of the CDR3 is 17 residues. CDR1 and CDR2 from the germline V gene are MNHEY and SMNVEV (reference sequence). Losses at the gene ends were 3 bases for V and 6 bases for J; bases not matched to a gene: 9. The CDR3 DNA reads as TGTGCCAGCAGTTTCGCCTTCACTAGCGGGGGGCGCAATGAGCAGTTCTTC. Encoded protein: CASSFAFTSGGRNEQFF.

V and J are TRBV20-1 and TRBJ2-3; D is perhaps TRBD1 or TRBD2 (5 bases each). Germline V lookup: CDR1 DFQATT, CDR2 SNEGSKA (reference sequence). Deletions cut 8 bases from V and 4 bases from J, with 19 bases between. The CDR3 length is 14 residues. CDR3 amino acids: CSSTLSGDPDTQYF. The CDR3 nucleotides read TGCAGTTCAACACTATCCGGGGACCCAGATACGCAGTATTTT.

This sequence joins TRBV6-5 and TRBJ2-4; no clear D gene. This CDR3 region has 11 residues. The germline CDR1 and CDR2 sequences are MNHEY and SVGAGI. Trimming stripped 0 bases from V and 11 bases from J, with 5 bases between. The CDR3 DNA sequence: TGTGCCAGCAGTTACTCCGGGCTTCAGTACTTC. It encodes CASSYSGLQYF.

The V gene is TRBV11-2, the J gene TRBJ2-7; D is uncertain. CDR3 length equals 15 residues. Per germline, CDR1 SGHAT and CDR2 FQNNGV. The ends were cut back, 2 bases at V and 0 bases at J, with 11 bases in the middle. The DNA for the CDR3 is TGTGCCAGCAGCTTAAAGGGCCAGGACTCCTACGAGCAGTACTTC. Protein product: CASSLKGQDSYEQYF. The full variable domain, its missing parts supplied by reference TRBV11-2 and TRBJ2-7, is EAGVAQSPRYKIIEKRQSVAFWCNPISGHATLYWYQQILGQGPKLLIQFQNNGVVDDSQLPKDRFSAERLKGVDSTLKIQPAKLEDSAVYLCASSLKGQDSYEQYFGPGTRLTVT.

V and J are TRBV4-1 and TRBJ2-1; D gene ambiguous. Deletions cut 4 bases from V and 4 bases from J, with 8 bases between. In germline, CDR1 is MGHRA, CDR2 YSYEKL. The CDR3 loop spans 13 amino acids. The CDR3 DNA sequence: TGCGCCAGCAGCCCCTTGATTTACAATGAGCAGTTCTTC. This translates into CASSPLIYNEQFF.

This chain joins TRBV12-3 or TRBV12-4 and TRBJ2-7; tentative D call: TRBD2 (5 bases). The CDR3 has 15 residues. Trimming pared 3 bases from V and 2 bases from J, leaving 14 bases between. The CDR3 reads CASSFITSSAYEQYF. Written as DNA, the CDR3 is TGTGCCAGCAGTTTCATTACTAGTTCGGCCTACGAGCAGTACTTC.

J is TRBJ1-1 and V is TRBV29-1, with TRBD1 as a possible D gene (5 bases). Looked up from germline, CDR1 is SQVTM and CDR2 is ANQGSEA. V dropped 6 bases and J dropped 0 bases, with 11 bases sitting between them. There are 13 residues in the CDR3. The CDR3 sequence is CSVINRLNTEAFF. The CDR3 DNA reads TGCAGCGTGATCAACAGGTTGAACACTGAAGCTTTCTTT.

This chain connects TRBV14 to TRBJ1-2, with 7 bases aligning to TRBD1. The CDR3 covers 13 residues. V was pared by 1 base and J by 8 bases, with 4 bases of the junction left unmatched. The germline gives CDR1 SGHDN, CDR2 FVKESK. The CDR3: CASSQVIGGGYTF. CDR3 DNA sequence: TGTGCCAGCAGCCAAGTAATAGGGGGCGGCTACACCTTC. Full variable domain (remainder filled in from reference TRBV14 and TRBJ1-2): EAGVTQFPSHSVIEKGQTVTLRCDPISGHDNLYWYRRVMGKEIKFLLHFVKESKQDESGMPNNRFLAERTGGTYSTLKVQPAELEDSGVYFCASSQVIGGGYTFGSGTRLTVV.